The subject of this entry is one T cell receptor beta chain. The target antigen is unknown. The ends were cut back, 7 bases at V and 7 bases at J, with 20 bases in the middle. The CDR3 has 15 residues. In germline, CDR1 is SGDLS, CDR2 YYNGEE. The data stem from a study of T cell responses to AZD1222 COVID-19 vaccine. Study-wide results and limits: It should be noted that donors were predominantly white British and more often female, and clonal diversity was possibly underestimated. Scientists sampled the repertoires only once the peak T cell response had passed. Mapped onto spike, vaccine-associated CD4 TCRs spanned it and were dominant at 160-218 and 743-854.

Sequencing was performed with immunoSEQ multiplex PCR; in TCRdb, only in-frame clones are kept and a portion is missing. The sample consists of around 120,000 clones, more than 85% of them appearing once. The TCR sequence derives from an adult who received the AZD1222 COVID-19 vaccine. V and J are TRBV9 and TRBJ1-4; D is perhaps TRBD1 (5 bases). Sequences were derived from peripheral blood, sampled 28 days after the second AZD1222 dose. CDR3 residues: CASGAGNRGSEKLFF. In DNA form, the CDR3 reads TGTGCCAGCGGGGCGGGAAATCGGGGCTCTGAAAAACTGTTTTTT. The full variable domain, rest sourced from reference TRBV9 and TRBJ1-4, is DSGVTQTPKHLITATGQRVTLRCSPRSGDLSVYWYQQSLDQGLQFLIQYYNGEERAKGNILERFSAQQFPDLHSELNLSSLELGDSALYFCASGAGNRGSEKLFFGSGTQLSVL.